The present entry profiles one T cell receptor beta chain with its context. Its antigen remains unidentified. Per-base quality was not reported, and no clone a single base away is much larger than it. The cohort was made up of 500 to 850 healthy bone marrow donors. All cohort members were sampled while nominally healthy, although unrecorded immune exposures were likely present. The donor was CMV seronegative and was included in the group of about 400 seronegative cohort members. A peripheral blood sample was collected from each donor, and TCR beta sequencing was performed on peripheral blood mononuclear cells. Genomic DNA extraction from the blood cell samples was performed with the Qiagen DNeasy Blood Extraction Kit. V is shortened by 7 bases, J by 4 bases, and the region joining them spans 13 bases. Its CDR3 holds 13 amino acids, cysteine through phenylalanine. Only the CDR3 DNA is retained, 39 bases long and in frame from the first base. CDR1 MDHEN and CDR2 SYDVKM were looked up in the germline V gene.

The entry originates in a study of cytomegalovirus exposure and HLA in healthy donors (dated 2017 in TCRdb). For the study in its entirety: An earlier analysis of several hundred of the donors reported 250 to 350 Gb of sequence data and 117 million unique TCR beta sequences obtained from some 200 million T cells. Roughly 300 gigabases of sequencing data and approximately 93 million unique TCR sequences were included in an early release covering several hundred HLA-typed donors. Among the 398 genotyped donors, around 79% belonged to the genetic ancestry cluster associated with self-reported Caucasian donors. The study was designed to test whether signatures of past pathogen exposure could be identified by cataloging public T cell receptors. Using immunosequencing, the study profiled T cell repertoires from fewer than 700 subjects and related those repertoires to cytomegalovirus serostatus. Besides the first cohort of more than 650 subjects, a separate validation cohort made up of 90 to 150 different subjects was used. To predict cytomegalovirus infection status, the study brought together high-throughput TCR immunosequencing, statistical association of individual TCRs with disease status, and machine learning. In a later analysis, previously published TCR beta repertoires from about 670 donors were re-analyzed and high-resolution HLA genotyping was added so that TCR occurrence patterns could be studied. Rather than drawing on any new phenotypic data, the later analysis identified candidate immune exposures from TCR beta sequences and the way those sequences occurred across donors. In an earlier analysis of more than 550 of the donors, high-throughput TCR beta sequencing was used to judge whether each TCR beta V gene segment behaved as functional or pseudogenic. Donor age, sex, ethnicity and CMV serostatus were compiled alongside the repertoire data. A later genetic analysis took genome-wide SNP genotypes for about 55% of the 666 donors and used that subset as a discovery cohort. All discovery cohort repertoires had been generated using a single sequencing platform. Class I and class II HLA loci were covered by the typing at four-digit resolution. Typing coverage varied by locus: about 629-630 donors for A, B, C, DRB1 and DQB1; approximately 500 for DQA1; approximately 570 for DPA1; approximately 450 for DPB1. Roughly 5 DR-DQ haplotypes were handled as single units for association and clustering, since linkage in the cohort was strong. Among 398 genotyped donors of the cohort, an average of approximately 240,000 unique TCR beta nucleotide sequences were sequenced per donor, around a sixth of them non-productive.

The method was the immunoSEQ multiplex PCR assay. For the multiplex PCR, a mixture combining 60 forward primers for TCR Vbeta segments and 13 reverse primers for TCR Jbeta segments was used. The CDR3 region of rearranged TCR beta genes was amplified from genomic DNA by a multiplex PCR assay. Amplified TCR beta libraries were sequenced as 87-base-pair reads on the Illumina HiSeq System. Processing in the source paper ran as follows. Across the 670 or so repertoires, a later analysis counted 75 million to 90 million unique TCR beta chains, approximately 12 million of which were shared by at least two donors. Raw reads were error-corrected and collapsed into unique sequences with a nearest-neighbor algorithm that merged closely related sequences to remove PCR and sequencing errors. V, D and J gene segments were assigned by aligning CDR3 sequences to IMGT reference sequences. Each retained sequence needed at least a six-nucleotide match to both a V gene segment and a J gene segment. Rearrangements were classified as productive when the CDR3 lacked stop codons and remained in frame with V and J, and all other rearrangements were classified as non-productive. CDR3 was defined according to IMGT convention as the region running from the second conserved V-encoded cysteine to the conserved J-encoded phenylalanine. The earlier analysis of fewer than 750 of the donors excluded sequences that lacked an unambiguous match to a single V gene segment. In an earlier analysis of some 590 of the donors, a V segment was called functional when productive rearrangements were above 56.7%, and segregating when the standard deviation between donors exceeded 5%. A statistical classification framework was built to diagnose cytomegalovirus status from the catalog of TCR beta chain sequences. V and J gene assignment, in a later analysis, came from comparing TCR nucleotide sequences with IMGT/GENE-DB human TR gene sequences. Using the TCRdist pipeline, a later analysis assigned CDR3 sequences along with most-parsimonious VDJ recombination scenarios. In a later analysis, every TCR beta chain was defined by the combination of its CDR3 amino acid sequence and its V-gene family, and reads without a unique V-gene family were dropped. In a later analysis, 500 to 700 highly shared, low-generation-probability nucleotide sequences were removed to address suspected cross-contamination and a sequencing artifact. A later analysis calculated a clonal expansion index for each public chain from normalized within-repertoire ranks of inferred template counts. Generation probabilities in a later analysis came from a VDJ recombination model fitted to out-of-frame rearrangements, and those results were checked against IGoR. Hypergeometric tests were used in a later analysis to score TCR-TCR, TCR-HLA and TCR-CMV co-occurrence, with a repertoire-size bias correction applied to the TCR pairs. False discovery rates were estimated in a later analysis by permuting HLA or CMV assignments 20 times. A later analysis grouped co-occurring TCRs with DBSCAN, adding TCRdist sequence similarity when clustering within HLA-allele-positive subsets. Repertoires with fewer than 30,000 or more than 120,000 public chains were left out of co-occurrence clustering, as were four to six repertoires with anomalous nucleotide sharing. TCRdb took this table from immuneACCESS and kept in-frame rearrangements with V and J called. Such tables lack part of the clones; where checked against another copy, unresolved V genes explain under half of the gap, and the rest is unexplained. The V and J calls and the clone size are those of that table, but D and trimming were determined from the DNA. This sample holds approximately 120,000 clones; roughly four fifths were observed only once. The ten top clones hold 6% to 8% of the sample.

Summary of the overall study and its limitations: An association between a missense DCLRE1C variant and V-gene and J-gene trimming of TCR beta chains was found in a later genetic analysis and replicated in an independent cohort. In a later genetic analysis, fewer N-insertions in productive TCRs were reported among donors in an Asian-associated ancestry cluster than the approximately 630-donor mean. When HLA alleles, especially DR and DQ, strongly co-occurred, TCR associations were difficult to assign to individual alleles. The authors suggested that the approach could potentially be extended to other disease states and immunological phenotypes. In the study, 150 to 200 TCR beta chains were listed as associated with cytomegalovirus. Because some donors lacked HLA typing at each locus, the association tests relied only on the typed subset. Cytomegalovirus status was reported to be diagnosed by the classifier with high specificity and sensitivity in both the original and validation cohorts. Only TCR beta chains were sequenced in this cohort, and the absence of alpha or paired-chain data limited detectable features. According to a later analysis, parvovirus B19, influenza, CMV and Epstein-Barr virus appeared linked to several top co-occurrence clusters. Most TCR sequences were seen in very few donors, while some public TCRs were found in many individuals. According to a later analysis, TCR association rates differed among HLA loci, with DRB1 alleles showing the most associated TCRs and HLA-C alleles showing the fewest. A later analysis found that HLA-associated TCR beta chains were more clonally expanded and had lower generation probabilities than equally common non-associated chains. At a false discovery rate of 0.05, a later analysis linked under 20,000 TCR beta sequences to specific HLA alleles. Because counts were too low, roughly 16 rarely observed V segments, including chromosome 9 orphons, were excluded from the earlier analysis of 587 of the donors. Some IMGT-functional V segments, including TRBV6-2 and TRBV6-3, could not be distinguished by the 87-base-pair reads and were therefore excluded. Broadly in line with IMGT annotations, most TCR beta V segments showed up in productive rearrangements about 87% or about 30% of the time in an earlier analysis of 450 to 600 of the donors. A cluster of highly shared sequence variants was judged likely to represent a technical artifact of the sequencing pipeline. A few of the identified cytomegalovirus-associated TCR beta chains were confirmed in vitro to be specific for cytomegalovirus antigens. Sequencing depth was assumed to be roughly uniform across donors in the presence/absence analyses, though that assumption may not hold. CMV serostatus was the only immune exposure information available for the cohort. According to a later analysis, most CMV-associated TCR beta chains appeared to be HLA-restricted, and the HLA associations seemed to be driven largely by CMV exposure. Correlated functional status among segregating V segments might be attributable to linkage disequilibrium, but an unknown experimental factor could not be ruled out. A further reported finding was that TCR beta sequences accurately predicted the HLA-A and HLA-B alleles for most subjects in the first cohort.

The sample comprised PBMCs. This receptor was obtained from a woman aged 40-49 years in good health and CMV-seronegative. The chain is made from TRBV28 and TRBJ1-1, with no reliable assignment of the D segment. The CDR3 region has the sequence CASIRSLRTEAFF. The DNA sequence reads TGTGCCAGCATTAGATCCCTCCGCACTGAAGCTTTCTTT.